The 28 T cell receptor beta chains below were found in one sample sequenced in a study of blood T cell repertoires in COVID-19. The assay was immunoSEQ multiplex PCR, and TCRdb's table has in-frame clones only and misses some. Seen here are about 62,000 clones, 85% to 90% observed once, and the top ten hold roughly 1.2%. Material: peripheral blood. Receptors originate from a woman aged 60-70 years with acute or convalescent COVID-19.

The chain uses TRBV11-2 and TRBJ1-6, with D unclear. V gave up 0 bases and J gave up 10 bases, with 7 bases separating them. The germline V gene has CDR1 SGHAT and CDR2 FQNNGV. The CDR3 consists of 13 residues. CDR3 protein: CASSLDLGSPLHF. The DNA of the CDR3 is TGTGCCAGCAGCTTAGATCTCGGGTCACCCCTCCACTTT.

This clone was seen a single time. This chain links TRBV15 with TRBJ1-5; the D gene is possibly TRBD1 (5 bases). Trimming removed 1 base from V and 4 bases from J, with 11 bases in between. Germline-derived CDR1 and CDR2 are LNHNV and YYDKDF (reference sequence). The CDR3 length is 15 residues. CDR3 protein: CATSRAPGGNQPQHF. The CDR3, as DNA: TGTGCCACCAGCAGAGCCCCCGGGGGGAATCAGCCCCAGCATTTT.

The chain is built from TRBV5-1 and TRBJ2-1; a possible D gene is TRBD1 (6 bases). The CDR3 has 15 amino acids. Germline V lookup: CDR1 SGHRS, CDR2 YFSETQ. V was shortened by 0 bases and J by 3 bases, with 10 bases between the two germline ends. The CDR3 loop reads CASSLAPGDYNEQFF. CDR3 bases: TGCGCCAGCAGCTTGGCCCCAGGGGACTACAATGAGCAGTTCTTC.

The V call is TRBV27, the J call TRBJ2-7; TRBD1 aligns across 9 bases. The germline gives CDR1 MNHEY, CDR2 SMNVEV (reference sequence). The CDR3 extends over 16 amino acids. The V and J ends lost 6 bases and 2 bases, in that order; junction bases with no gene match: 11. The CDR3 DNA follows: TGTGCCAGCAGGACGATCCGGGACAGGGACCCCTACGAGCAGTACGTC. This sequence encodes CASRTIRDRDPYEQYV.

The V and J genes are TRBV9 and TRBJ2-2; possible D gene TRBD2, 5 bases. CDR3 length equals 14 residues. Germline V gives CDR1 SGDLS, CDR2 YYNGEE. Between the trimmed V and J ends, which lost 4 bases and 1 base, there was a span of 8 bases. This CDR3 is CASSPGENTGELFF. CDR3 in DNA: TGTGCCAGCAGCCCCGGGGAGAACACCGGGGAGCTGTTTTTT.

The genes are TRBV19 and TRBJ2-7; TRBD1 aligns across 8 bases. Germline lookup yields CDR1 LNHDA and CDR2 SQIVND (reference sequence). This CDR3 has 15 amino acids. The trim removed 6 bases at V and 4 bases at J, leaving 11 bases unmatched. CDR3 sequence (DNA): TGTGCCAGTAGCCCCGGGACAGGAAACCTTTACGAGCAGTACGTC. Protein sequence: CASSPGTGNLYEQYV.

This sequence joins TRBV11-2 and TRBJ2-1, with TRBD2 matching 11 bases. This CDR3 is 15 amino acids long. Losses at the gene ends were 4 bases for V and 4 bases for J; bases not matched to a gene: 3. Germline CDR1 reads SGHAT; CDR2 reads FQNNGV. DNA for the CDR3: TGTGCCAGCAGCTATTTAGCGGGAGGGTACAATGAGCAGTTCTTC. Amino acid sequence: CASSYLAGGYNEQFF.

The genes are TRBV2 and TRBJ1-4; 8 positions agree with TRBD1. The CDR3 is 14 amino acids. The germline gives CDR1 SNHLY, CDR2 FYNNEI. V dropped 1 base and J dropped 7; count of bases not matched to a gene: 2. The CDR3 is CASSEGTGSEKLFF. In DNA form, the CDR3 reads TGTGCCAGCAGTGAAGGGACAGGGAGTGAAAAACTGTTTTTT.

V is TRBV18 and J is TRBJ1-5; a possible D gene is TRBD1 (5 bases). This CDR3 is built from 15 residues. CDR1 KGHSH and CDR2 LQKENI come from the germline V gene. Trimming shortened V by 3 bases and J by 8 bases, and 17 bases separated the two germline ends. The CDR3 region is CASSPRPGGVEPQHF. The CDR3 DNA is TGTGCCAGCTCACCCCGCCCGGGGGGGGTAGAGCCCCAGCATTTT.

This chain connects TRBV12-3 or TRBV12-4 to TRBJ1-3; D is uncertain. V was clipped by 11 bases and J by 0 bases, with 8 bases between them. The CDR3 contains 12 residues. The chain's CDR3 is CAGGYSGNTIYF. The DNA for the CDR3 is TGTGCCGGAGGTTACTCTGGAAACACCATATATTTT.

The chain couples TRBV2 to TRBJ1-1; 8 positions match TRBD1. Trimming took 5 bases from V and 0 from J; bases not matched to a gene: 2. From germline, CDR1 is SNHLY and CDR2 FYNNEI. The CDR3 contains 14 residues. CDR3 sequence: CASSSDRVNTEAFF. The CDR3 bases are TGTGCCAGCAGTTCGGACAGGGTGAACACTGAAGCTTTCTTT. The whole variable domain, filled in from reference TRBV2 and TRBJ1-1, reads EPEVTQTPSHQVTQMGQEVILRCVPISNHLYFYWYRQILGQKVEFLVSFYNNEISEKSEIFDDQFSVERPDGSNFTLKIRSTKLEDSAMYFCASSSDRVNTEAFFGQGTRLTVV.

This clone was seen more than once but under ten times. V usage is TRBV28 and J usage is TRBJ1-3; possible D gene TRBD1, 6 bases. CDR3 length: 13 residues. Germline V gene lookup returns CDR1 MDHEN and CDR2 SYDVKM. V lost 6 bases, J lost 7 bases, and 13 bases lay in between. The CDR3 bases are TGTGCCAGCAGCCAAGGGGGGGTGAACACCATATATTTT. Its translation is CASSQGGVNTIYF.

This rearrangement joins TRBV27 to TRBJ1-1; D may be TRBD1 (5 bases). Germline assignment: CDR1 MNHEY and CDR2 SMNVEV (reference sequence). Trimming stripped 10 bases from V and 11 bases from J, with 26 bases between. This CDR3 is built from 14 residues. The DNA of the CDR3 is TGTGCCACCCTTCCGATCGGGGCGCTGGGAGGTGCTTTCTTT. The encoded protein is CATLPIGALGGAFF.

J is TRBJ1-4 and V is TRBV6-5, with TRBD1 identical over 9 bases. Germline V gene sequence: CDR1 MNHEY, CDR2 SVGAGI. This CDR3 comprises 15 residues. J lost 5 bases, V lost 5 bases, and 6 bases had no gene match. CDR3 in DNA: TGTGCCAGCAGTCCATGGACAGGGGTAAATGAAAAACTGTTTTTT. It translates to CASSPWTGVNEKLFF.

The chain uses TRBV2 and TRBJ2-5; 9 bases are a match to TRBD1. V shed 6 bases and J 4 bases; nucleotides not matched to a gene: 6. Looked up from germline, CDR1 is SNHLY and CDR2 is FYNNEI. This CDR3 is 14 amino acids long. The CDR3 DNA sequence: TGTGCCAGCAGGCCGAGGACAGGGGTAGAGACCCAGTACTTC. As protein: CASRPRTGVETQYF.

The chain carries TRBV7-8 and TRBJ1-2; no reliable D call. Germline V gene sequence: CDR1 SGHVS, CDR2 FQNEAQ. V dropped 9 bases and J dropped 8 bases, with 22 bases sitting between them. The CDR3 consists of 14 residues. CDR3 nucleotide sequence: TGTGCCAGTAGTTCCCGCAGCGGGCCGGGAGGCTACACCTTC. It specifies CASSSRSGPGGYTF.

The rearrangement joins TRBV6-5 to TRBJ2-5, with 7 bases aligning to TRBD1. Germline CDR1 is MNHEY and CDR2 is SVGAGI. Germline trimming cut 6 bases from V and 5 bases from J; bases unmatched to any gene: 3. This CDR3 has 12 amino acids. CDR3 sequence (DNA): TGTGCCAGCAGCGACAGGGTGGAGACCCAGTACTTC. Its protein is CASSDRVETQYF.

The V gene is TRBV7-9, the J gene TRBJ2-3; unclear D gene. Per the germline V gene, CDR1 is SEHNR and CDR2 is FQNEAQ (reference sequence). Trimming took off 2 bases at V and 4 bases at J, with 13 bases between the two ends. The CDR3 runs 15 residues. The CDR3 DNA follows: TGTGCCAGCAGCTTATTGGTAGAAGTATCAGATACGCAGTATTTT. Amino acids: CASSLLVEVSDTQYF.

The chain's CDR3 is CASRARLPGWETQYF. The CDR3 bases are TGTGCCAGCCGCGCCCGACTCCCGGGGTGGGAGACCCAGTACTTC. The rearrangement joins TRBV5-5 to TRBJ2-5, with a possible D match to TRBD2 (5 bases). This CDR3 is built from 15 residues. V lost 7 bases and J lost 5, with 21 bases in between. CDR1 SGHKS and CDR2 YYEKEE come from the germline V gene (reference sequence).

This clone was counted between two and nine times. V is TRBV6-1 and J is TRBJ2-7; 7 bases are shared with TRBD1. V dropped 0 bases and J dropped 3; count of bases not matched to a gene: 5. The CDR3 sequence is 15 residues long. Germline V gives CDR1 MNHNS, CDR2 SASEGT. CDR3 nucleotide sequence: TGTGCCAGCAGTGAAGCGAGGGGGCAGCTCTACGAGCAGTACGTC. This sequence encodes CASSEARGQLYEQYV.

The chain employs TRBV2 and TRBJ1-5; tentative D call: TRBD1 (5 bases). The germline CDR1 and CDR2 sequences are SNHLY and FYNNEI. The CDR3 has 15 amino acids. The germline V and J ends were trimmed by 7 bases and 4 bases, with 17 bases remaining between them. The CDR3 coding sequence is TGTGCCAGCATGCCGACAGAGGGGAGGAATCAGCCCCAGCATTTT. Translating gives CASMPTEGRNQPQHF.

V and J are TRBV27 and TRBJ2-7; D uncertain. CDR1 MNHEY and CDR2 SMNVEV come from the germline V gene (reference sequence). The CDR3 spans 12 residues. Trimming left V 2 bases short and J 3 bases short, with 5 bases between. CDR3 loop: CASSLESYEQYV. DNA for the CDR3: TGTGCCAGCAGTTTAGAGAGCTACGAGCAGTACGTC.

The chain couples TRBV14 to TRBJ1-4, with unresolved D. From germline, CDR1 is SGHDN and CDR2 FVKESK. The CDR3 runs 14 residues. V was trimmed by 5 bases and J by 14 bases, leaving 21 bases between them. This CDR3 reads CASSAKSALGGLFF. The CDR3 DNA follows: TGTGCCAGCAGCGCGAAATCGGCCCTTGGCGGGCTGTTTTTT.

This chain links TRBV3-1 (or the pseudogene TRBV3-2) with TRBJ2-3, with D unresolved. This CDR3 has 12 residues. CDR1 LGHDT and CDR2 YNNKEL come from the germline V gene (reference sequence). Deletions cut 2 bases from V and 5 bases from J, with 5 bases between. CDR3: CASSQFRDTQYF. CDR3 nucleotide sequence: TGTGCCAGCAGCCAATTTCGAGATACGCAGTATTTT.

This clone was counted between two and nine times. Other nucleotide sequences in the sample specify the same CDR3. CDR3 in DNA: TGTGCCAGTAGTGCGGACAGAGGGAACACTGAAGCTTTCTTT. This codes for CASSADRGNTEAFF. The chain is built from TRBV19 and TRBJ1-1; a weak D match, TRBD1 (6 bases). V shed 5 bases and J shed 1 base, with 11 bases lying between them. Germline loops: CDR1 LNHDA, CDR2 SQIVND (reference sequence). This CDR3 contains 14 residues.

Points on this clone: A read error is likely, as this CDR3 ends without the conserved phenylalanine or tryptophan. Because the CDR3's place on the DNA is in doubt, the DNA is left out and the CDR3 is given as listed by TCRdb. The CDR3 sequence is CASSELRVLTI. The chain carries TRBV2 and TRBJ1-1. Germline V gene lookup returns CDR1 SNHLY and CDR2 FYNNEI. From its first to its last residue, the CDR3 has 11 amino acids.

A single count supports this clone. The rearrangement joins TRBV5-4 to TRBJ2-1; 16 bases line up with TRBD2. J gave up 9 bases and V 4 bases, and 10 bases lay outside the gene matches. This CDR3 is 17 amino acids long. The germline V gene encodes CDR1 SGHNT and CDR2 YYREEE (reference sequence). In DNA form, the CDR3 reads TGTGCCAGCAGCGTACCGGGACTAGCGGGAGGGCCGGGTGAGCAGTTCTTC. Amino acid sequence: CASSVPGLAGGPGEQFF.

The V and J genes are TRBV11-2 and TRBJ2-1; maybe TRBD1 (6 bases). Trimming removed 5 bases from V and 4 bases from J, with 21 bases in between. The CDR3 is made up of 17 amino acids. The germline CDR1 and CDR2 sequences are SGHAT and FQNNGV. Here the CDR3 reads CASSRNRDPSPYNEQFF. CDR3 bases: TGTGCCAGCAGCCGAAACAGGGACCCTTCCCCTTACAATGAGCAGTTCTTC. The full variable domain, in which reference TRBV11-2 and TRBJ2-1 provide the parts outside the CDR3, is EAGVAQSPRYKIIEKRQSVAFWCNPISGHATLYWYQQILGQGPKLLIQFQNNGVVDDSQLPKDRFSAERLKGVDSTLKIQPAKLEDSAVYLCASSRNRDPSPYNEQFFGPGTRLTVL.